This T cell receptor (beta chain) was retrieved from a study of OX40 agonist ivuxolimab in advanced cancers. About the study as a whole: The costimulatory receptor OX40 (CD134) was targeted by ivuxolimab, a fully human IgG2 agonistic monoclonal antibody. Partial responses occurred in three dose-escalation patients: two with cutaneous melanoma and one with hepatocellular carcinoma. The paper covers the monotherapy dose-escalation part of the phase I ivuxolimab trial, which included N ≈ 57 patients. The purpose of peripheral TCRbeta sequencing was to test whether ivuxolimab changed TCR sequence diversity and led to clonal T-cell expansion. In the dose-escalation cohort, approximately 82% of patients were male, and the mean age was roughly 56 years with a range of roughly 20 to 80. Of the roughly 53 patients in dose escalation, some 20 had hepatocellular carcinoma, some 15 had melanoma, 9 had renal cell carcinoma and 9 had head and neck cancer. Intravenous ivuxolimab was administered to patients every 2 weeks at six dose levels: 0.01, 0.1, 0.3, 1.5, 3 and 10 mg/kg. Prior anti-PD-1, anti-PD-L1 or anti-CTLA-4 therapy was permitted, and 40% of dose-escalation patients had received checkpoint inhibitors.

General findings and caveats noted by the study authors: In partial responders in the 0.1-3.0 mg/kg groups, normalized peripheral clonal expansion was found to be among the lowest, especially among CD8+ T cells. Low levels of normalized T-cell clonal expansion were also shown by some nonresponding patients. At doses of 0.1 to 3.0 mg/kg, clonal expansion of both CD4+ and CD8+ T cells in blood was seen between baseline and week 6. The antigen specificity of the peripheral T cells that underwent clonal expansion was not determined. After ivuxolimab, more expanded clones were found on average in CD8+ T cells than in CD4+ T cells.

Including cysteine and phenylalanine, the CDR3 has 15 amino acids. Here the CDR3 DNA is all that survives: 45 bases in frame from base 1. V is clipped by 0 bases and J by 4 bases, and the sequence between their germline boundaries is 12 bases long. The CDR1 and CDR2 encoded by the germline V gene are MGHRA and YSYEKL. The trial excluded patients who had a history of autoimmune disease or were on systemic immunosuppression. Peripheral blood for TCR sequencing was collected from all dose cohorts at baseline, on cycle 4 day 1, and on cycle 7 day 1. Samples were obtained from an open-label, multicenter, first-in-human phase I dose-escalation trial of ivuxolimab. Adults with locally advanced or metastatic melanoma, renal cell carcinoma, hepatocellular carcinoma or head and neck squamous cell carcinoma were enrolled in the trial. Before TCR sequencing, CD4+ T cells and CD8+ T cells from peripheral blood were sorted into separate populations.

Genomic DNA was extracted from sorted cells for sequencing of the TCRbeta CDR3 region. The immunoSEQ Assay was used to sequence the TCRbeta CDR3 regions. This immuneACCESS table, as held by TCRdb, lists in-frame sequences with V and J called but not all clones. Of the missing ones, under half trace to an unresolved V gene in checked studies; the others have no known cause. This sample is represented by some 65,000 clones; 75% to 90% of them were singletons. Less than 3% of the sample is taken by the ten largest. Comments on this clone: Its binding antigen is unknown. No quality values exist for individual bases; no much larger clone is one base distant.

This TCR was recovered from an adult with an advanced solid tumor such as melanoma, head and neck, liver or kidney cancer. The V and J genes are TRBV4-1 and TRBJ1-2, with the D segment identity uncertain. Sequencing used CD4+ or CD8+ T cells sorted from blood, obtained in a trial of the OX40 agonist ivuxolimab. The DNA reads TGCGCCAGCAGCCAAGATTTGCAGTACCGCTATGGCTACACCTTC. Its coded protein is CASSQDLQYRYGYTF.